Shown below are 8 T cell receptor beta chains from a single sample sequenced in a study of blood T cell repertoires in COVID-19. Libraries were prepared by immunoSEQ multiplex PCR; TCRdb keeps only in-frame clonotypes and omits some of them. The sample contains about 260,000 clones, about 88% of which appear only once. The sample taken for sequencing was PBMCs or T cells enriched from blood (not recorded which). These receptors came from a man aged 30 to 39 with acute COVID-19.

This chain connects TRBV15 to TRBJ1-4, with D uncertain. This CDR3 comprises 15 residues. V was trimmed by 0 bases and J by 8 bases, leaving 13 bases between them. Germline V lookup: CDR1 LNHNV, CDR2 YYDKDF (reference sequence). CDR3: CATSRDLRGQEKLFF. The CDR3 coding sequence is TGTGCCACCAGCAGAGATTTGCGAGGGCAGGAAAAACTGTTTTTT. Using reference TRBV15 and TRBJ1-4 for the parts outside the CDR3, the full variable domain is DAMVIQNPRYQVTQFGKPVTLSCSQTLNHNVMYWYQQKSSQAPKLLFHYYDKDFNNEADTPDNFQSRRPNTSFCFLDIRSPGLGDTAMYLCATSRDLRGQEKLFFGSGTQLSVL.

The V call is TRBV7-3, the J call TRBJ2-3, with D possibly matching TRBD2 (5 bases). The CDR3 length is 15 residues. Trimming removed 0 bases at V and 2 bases at J, with 9 bases between. The V gene's germline CDR1 is SGHTA and CDR2 FQGTGA. DNA for the CDR3: TGTGCCAGCAGCTTAACTAGCGCGGTCACAGATACGCAGTATTTT. Translated: CASSLTSAVTDTQYF.

The chain couples TRBV2 to TRBJ2-3; tentatively, D is TRBD1 (6 bases). V lost 5 bases and J 2 bases, leaving 11 bases between the germline ends. The germline CDR1 and CDR2 sequences are SNHLY and FYNNEI. CDR3 size: 14 residues. CDR3 loop: CASSQRGTTDTQYF. Written as DNA, the CDR3 is TGTGCCAGCAGTCAAAGGGGGACCACAGATACGCAGTATTTT.

The chain uses TRBV19 and TRBJ1-1; D is undetermined. The CDR3 is 15 amino acids. Trimming left V 4 bases short and J 3 bases short, with 15 bases between. Germline V CDR1 and CDR2: LNHDA, SQIVND (reference sequence). The CDR3 region has the DNA TGTGCCAGTAGTACGGATGGGAGAGGAGACACTGAAGCTTTCTTT. Protein sequence: CASSTDGRGDTEAFF.

This clone was seen a few times. The chain carries TRBV5-1 and TRBJ2-3; 7 bases align to TRBD2. Trimming removed 0 bases from V and 3 bases from J; junction bases left unmatched: 4. The CDR3 is made up of 15 amino acids. The germline gives CDR1 SGHRS, CDR2 YFSETQ. The CDR3 sequence is CASSLEEGLTDTQYF. CDR3 DNA sequence: TGCGCCAGCAGCTTGGAGGAGGGACTAACAGATACGCAGTATTTT.

This clone appeared once. The chain uses TRBV6-5 and TRBJ1-1, with 7 bases that match TRBD1. The CDR3 is made up of 13 amino acids. V was pared by 2 bases and J by 5 bases, with 2 bases of the junction left unmatched. Germline lookup yields CDR1 MNHEY and CDR2 SVGAGI. DNA of the CDR3: TGTGCCAGCAGTTACAAGGGGGCGACTGAAGCTTTCTTT. Its translation: CASSYKGATEAFF.

The chain's CDR3 is CASSDASCRRTSIREQYV. For the CDR3, the DNA is TGTGCCAGCAGTGACGCCAGCTGTCGGCGGACAAGCATTCGGGAGCAGTACGTC. The chain carries TRBV6-1 and TRBJ2-7, with D perhaps TRBD1 (5 bases). CDR1 MNHNS and CDR2 SASEGT come from the germline V gene. The V end lost 3 bases, the J end lost 7 bases, and 28 bases lay between the germline ends. The CDR3 runs 18 residues.

On this clone: At the DNA level, this CDR3 is encoded by other sequences in the same sample as well. This rearrangement joins TRBV7-3 to TRBJ2-1; 10 bases line up with TRBD2. The CDR3 totals 15 residues. The J segment lost 4 bases and the V segment lost 6 bases, leaving 6 bases of the junction unmatched. CDR1 is SGHTA and CDR2 is FQGTGA in the germline V gene. The CDR3 region has the DNA TGTGCCAGCAGTCCACGGACTAGCGGTTACAATGAGCAGTTCTTC. It codes for CASSPRTSGYNEQFF.